Only a few counts were recorded for the clone carrying this TCR beta chain. The antigen remains undetermined. The data derive from a study of T cells after yellow fever vaccination. Study-wide results and caveats: Post-booster repertoires contained most primary-vaccination clones again (around 97% CD4, 85% to 90% CD8). Abundant contaminating clonotypes from the bulk population could appear in FACS-sorted repertoires.

The CDR3 totals 17 residues. 5'RACE template switching produced TCR cDNA carrying a universal primer site and UMIs. TCRdb itself ran the 5' RACE reads through MiXCR, one entry per CDR3 protein. The table has 450,000 to 550,000 distinct CDR3 sequences, 19% seen once. J is TRBJ2-2 and V is TRBV21-1; the table's D call, TRBD2, has no DNA check behind it. TRBV21-1 is tagged as a pseudogene. This material consisted of PBMCs, taken 15 days after the yellow fever booster vaccination. This TCR was sampled from a man aged 25-45 years who received the YFV17D yellow fever vaccine. The CDR3 DNA reads as TGTGCCAGCAGGAAGGGACTAGCGGGAGAGGGTGCAGGGGAGCTGTTTTTT. Protein sequence: CASRKGLAGEGAGELFF.